Here is one T cell receptor (beta chain) with its context. The sample comes from a study of monozygotic twins with inflammatory bowel disease. TCRdb reprocessed the 5' RACE reads and stores each CDR3 protein as one record, lacking DNA. The sample data list 110,000 or so distinct CDR3 sequences. CDR3 size: 19 residues. Germline CDR1 reads SGHVS; CDR2 reads FQNEAQ. The sequence was obtained from a human donor with ulcerative colitis or Crohn's disease, or a healthy co-twin of an affected twin (not recorded which). The sequencing sample was made of blood. The V and J genes are TRBV7-8 and TRBJ2-6; TCRdb outputs TRBD2, but without DNA this stays unchecked. CDR3: CASSRLRLAGVSGANVLTF.